This TCR beta chain stems from a study of blood T cell repertoires in COVID-19. As for the study in general: Sources were T cells, B-cell-depleted T cells, or PBMCs; the material itself was cDNA or gDNA.

Trimming removed 4 bases from V and 2 bases from J, with 15 bases in between. There are 15 residues in the CDR3. Germline CDR1 and CDR2: SGHRS and YFSETQ. Using immunoSEQ multiplex PCR, the repertoire was profiled, and TCRdb retains in-frame clones only, with some absent. The table has 95,000 to 150,000 clones, 80% to 90% seen once; the top ten hold roughly 4.7%. The sequence was collected from a man aged 35 to 55 with acute or convalescent COVID-19. The sequencing sample was made of peripheral blood. This chain uses TRBV5-1 with TRBJ1-1; D perhaps matches TRBD1 (5 bases). The CDR3: CASSHGGGENTEAFF. CDR3 nucleotide sequence: TGCGCCAGCAGCCATGGTGGGGGGGAAAACACTGAAGCTTTCTTT.